This TCR beta chain is drawn from a study of blood T cell repertoires in COVID-19. For the study at large: Donors in the United States, Italy and Spain gave samples during acute or convalescent COVID-19.

Germline CDR1 SGHDN, CDR2 FVKESK. The germline V and J ends were trimmed by 3 bases and 3 bases, with 14 bases remaining between them. The CDR3 sequence is 15 residues long. In the original analysis: By means of reference gene primer amplification, nucleated cell counts were estimated. Method: immunoSEQ multiplex PCR; TCRdb's copy keeps in-frame clones and lacks some. Clone size and the V and J calls come from that table; the DNA yielded D and trimming. The sample gives more than 200,000 clones, roughly 84% of which show up once; roughly 4% is in the top ten. The sequencing sample was made of peripheral blood. This TCR came from a man aged 60 to 75 with acute or convalescent COVID-19. The chain combines TRBV14 with TRBJ1-2, with D unclear. The CDR3 nucleotides are TGTGCCAGCAGCCAGGATTGGCGGGGTGACTATGGCTACACCTTC. Translated: CASSQDWRGDYGYTF.